This T cell receptor beta chain was obtained from a study of shared clonotypes between healthy human individuals (dated by TCRdb to 2019 to 2021). Some background on the complete study: The cohort comprised two women and a few men aged 18 to 49 years. Different laboratories and diverse techniques were used to prepare libraries and sequence TCR repertoires, to increase sequencing depth and limit assay-specific biases. Per donor, leukapheresis produced somewhere between about 0.8 and 9 billion PBMCs. To estimate repertoire size and how much clonotype sharing occurs between individuals, the study deeply sequenced the blood TCR repertoires of roughly 5 healthy adults. For each donor, CD4 naive and CD4 memory were each given three plates, CD8 naive was given two plates, and CD8 memory was given one plate. Beyond this particular receptor, the publication reports: Based on pairwise subsampling, the degree of clonotype sharing among donors was expected to be affected by sequencing depth. Sampling was limited to blood, and TCR repertoires in tissue likely differ from TCR repertoires in blood. Compared with non-shared clonotypes, clonotypes shared by all four sorted-subset donors had higher generation probabilities. Because the study included a small number of donors, the genetic and exposure-history diversity represented was limited. Naive subsets generally had larger estimated clonotype richness than memory subsets did. Across four donors, approximately 4.6% of naive CD4, more than 3% of naive CD8, about 2% of memory CD4, and approximately 0.4% of memory CD8 clonotypes were shared. Rarefaction of sorted-subset datasets indicated incomplete sequencing despite the large sequencing depth.

As for this clone: This clone's antigen is unknown. Within one base of it there is no much larger clone, and no base qualities were kept.

Per the germline V gene, SGHTS is the CDR1 and YDEGEE is the CDR2. The CDR3 runs 14 amino acids, cysteine and phenylalanine included. Only CDR3 DNA remains: 42 bases, in frame from the first base. Between the V and J ends, shortened by 7 bases and 7 bases respectively, the junction contains 18 bases. TCR CDR3 regions were amplified from genomic DNA by multiplex PCR using the deep immunoSEQ assay. Extracted genomic DNA from each cell subset was spread evenly across all wells of several immunoSEQ 96-well plates, with each plate serving as a replicate. For sorted subsets, roughly 200 ng of genomic DNA, equivalent to 30,000 or so T cell genomes, went into each replicate PCR. The purified libraries were quantified using a Qubit 3.0 fluorometer, sized with a Bioanalyzer 2100, and then quantified again using the KAPA Library Quantification kit. A separate single-read 150-cycle Illumina NextSeq 550 flow cell was used to sequence each immunoSEQ 96-well plate. Turning to the authors' computational methods: Because only junctional sequences without quality scores were contained in the immunoSEQ output, filtering matching that applied to full-length reads could not be performed. To assign V/J genes and CDR3, sequences were annotated using PyIR, a Python wrapper for IgBLAST v1.9, with IMGT germline references. Any read was removed if the V/J assignment was weak (E-value above 1e-6), the CDR3 was missing, or the read contained stop codons, out-of-frame junctions, or ambiguous translated residues. A V3J clonotype was defined by an identical inferred V gene, J gene, and CDR3 amino acid sequence. To compute the percentage overlap between repertoires, the number of shared unique clonotypes was divided by the size of the smaller repertoire. RTK rarefaction, the Chao1 estimator, and Recon v2.1 estimates of unobserved clonotypes were used to assess repertoire richness. OLGA was used to compute generation probabilities for all TCRbeta clonotypes that the gDNA method yielded from a handful of donors. Here the immuneACCESS table is served through TCRdb, limited to in-frame sequences with V and J called. Missing clones are a known gap in these copies; in checked studies unresolved V genes cover under half, and the rest lacks a known reason. D and trimming come from the DNA, and the V and J calls and clone size come from that table. This sample gives about 1 million clones in total; around four fifths of them show up just once. The ten top clones hold approximately 1.5% of the sample.

Healthy HIV-negative adults with no recently reported acute infections or vaccinations were included as donors. All donors were Caucasian adults living in Nashville, Tennessee, USA. CD4+ T cells were enriched through magnetic negative selection, after which naive cells were positively selected on CD45RA and the remaining negative fraction served as the memory subset. Blood was obtained by leukapheresis, after which PBMCs were separated by Ficoll-Histopaque density gradient centrifugation and cryopreserved in liquid nitrogen vapor phase. Analytical flow cytometry was used to check the purity and quantity of every magnetically sorted T cell population. Genomic DNA was isolated from each sorted fraction and quantified by UV absorbance on a Nanodrop 2000c.

The clonotype was recovered from a man aged 18 to 29 in good health. The sequencing input was memory CD4+ T cells sorted from blood. This specimen's cell subset or site label, per the study, means: CD45RA-negative fraction. The chain is made from TRBV5-8 and TRBJ2-1; the D region may be TRBD1 or TRBD2, each matching 5 bases equally. The CDR3 amino acid sequence is: CASLLRGVQNEQFF. The DNA is TGTGCCAGCCTCCTCCGAGGGGTACAAAATGAGCAGTTCTTC.